A single sample is the source of the 25 T cell receptor beta chains below, sequenced in a study of radiation and T cells in renal cell carcinoma. Repertoires were generated with immunoSEQ multiplex PCR, while TCRdb's copy carries only in-frame clones and drops some. The sample yields roughly 120,000 clones, 81% seen once. Time point defined: blood 2 weeks post-SBRT. Treatment given: 15 Gy SBRT to primary tumor, nephrectomy 4 weeks later. The sequences come from blood, collected from a patient whose treatment included radiotherapy and nephrectomy. All receptors come from a woman in her fifties or sixties with renal cell carcinoma.

V is TRBV28 and J is TRBJ2-7, with 7 nucleotides matching TRBD2. The germline gives CDR1 MDHEN, CDR2 SYDVKM. The CDR3 extends over 12 amino acids. J was trimmed by 10 bases and V by 2 bases; bases with no gene match: 5. CDR3 nucleotide sequence: TGTGCCAGCAGTTTAGGTGGGGGGGTCCAGTACTTC. This codes for CASSLGGGVQYF.

In the case of this clone: This sample includes further DNA sequences coding for the same CDR3. This chain uses TRBV5-1 with TRBJ2-1, with 8 bases identical to TRBD1. The CDR3 is 14 amino acids. With V trimmed by 4 bases and J by 3 bases, 3 bases remained unmatched. Looked up from germline, CDR1 is SGHRS and CDR2 is YFSETQ. CDR3 residues: CASSPGQGYNEQFF. The CDR3 DNA reads TGCGCCAGCAGCCCAGGACAGGGCTACAATGAGCAGTTCTTC.

The rearrangement joins TRBV5-1 to TRBJ2-7; TRBD2 is a possible D gene (7 bases). Between the trimmed V and J ends, which lost 4 bases and 1 base, there was a span of 15 bases. The CDR3 is 15 amino acids. CDR1 and CDR2 from the germline V gene are SGHRS and YFSETQ. The CDR3 region has the DNA TGCGCCAGCAGCGGGGGGGCAGTAGTTTCCTACGAGCAGTACTTC. Amino acids: CASSGGAVVSYEQYF.

The V call is TRBV5-4, the J call TRBJ2-7; D is uncertain. The V end was cut by 2 bases, the J end by 2 bases, with 14 bases between. CDR3 length: 15 amino acids. Germline CDR1 and CDR2: SGHNT and YYREEE (reference sequence). The CDR3 nucleotides are TGTGCCAGCAGCTTCAGTCCTGGAGAAGCCTACGAGCAGTACTTC. It encodes CASSFSPGEAYEQYF.

The J gene is TRBJ1-3, the V gene TRBV7-2; D unresolved. Between the trimmed V and J ends, which lost 1 base and 0 bases, there was a span of 10 bases. The CDR3 consists of 16 residues. CDR1 SGHTA and CDR2 FQGNSA come from the germline V gene. The CDR3 here is CASSLGGHRSGNTIYF. In DNA, the CDR3 is TGTGCCAGCAGCTTAGGAGGTCATCGCTCTGGAAACACCATATATTTT.

The chain couples TRBV7-9 to TRBJ2-1; 7 positions match TRBD1. The germline gives CDR1 SEHNR, CDR2 FQNEAQ (reference sequence). V shed 5 bases and J 4 bases; nucleotides not matched to a gene: 17. The CDR3 has 18 amino acids. CDR3 loop: CASSVDRVYGFGYNEQFF. The CDR3 DNA is TGTGCCAGCAGCGTCGACAGGGTCTACGGTTTTGGATACAATGAGCAGTTCTTC.

This CDR3 reads CASRSMGAGGAYNEQFF. DNA of the CDR3: TGTGCCAGTAGATCCATGGGGGCGGGAGGGGCGTACAATGAGCAGTTCTTC. The gene calls are TRBV19 and TRBJ2-1; TRBD2 agrees at 9 bases. J lost 4 bases, V lost 6 bases, and 13 bases had no gene match. The CDR3 length is 17 residues. Germline CDR1 is LNHDA and CDR2 is SQIVND (reference sequence). Filled out from reference TRBV19 and TRBJ2-1, the complete variable domain reads DGGITQSPKYLFRKEGQNVTLSCEQNLNHDAMYWYRQDPGQGLRLIYYSQIVNDFQKGDIAEGYSVSREKKESFPLTVTSAQKNPTAFYLCASRSMGAGGAYNEQFFGPGTRLTVL.

The genes are TRBV6-1 and TRBJ2-3, with D perhaps matching TRBD1 or TRBD2 (7 bases each). V dropped 0 bases and J dropped 0 bases, with 22 bases sitting between them. Looked up from germline, CDR1 is MNHNS and CDR2 is SASEGT. This CDR3 comprises 20 residues. CDR3 in DNA: TGTGCCAGCAGTGAAGCGTCCAGGGGGGCTAGCGGTTCTAGCACAGATACGCAGTATTTT. Residues: CASSEASRGASGSSTDTQYF.

This clone was picked up one time. The chain couples TRBV10-3 to TRBJ2-5, with 9 positions matching TRBD2. Germline values: CDR1 ENHRY, CDR2 SYGVKD. The CDR3 sequence is 16 residues long. The junction had 3 bases not matched to a gene; V was cut back by 0 bases and J by 1 base. CDR3 bases: TGTGCCATCAGTGAGTCGACACTAGCGGGCCAAGAGACCCAGTACTTC. This translates into CAISESTLAGQETQYF.

The genes are TRBV7-2 and TRBJ1-2; a weak D match, TRBD1 (5 bases). Trimming removed 3 bases from V and 8 bases from J, with 19 bases in between. Germline V CDR1 and CDR2: SGHTA, FQGNSA. The CDR3 is 15 residues long. CDR3 protein: CASSLSTAGNFGYTF. DNA for the CDR3: TGTGCCAGCAGCTTGTCAACGGCAGGGAATTTCGGCTACACCTTC.

The chain employs TRBV28 and TRBJ1-5; perhaps TRBD1 as D (6 bases). The CDR3 is made up of 15 amino acids. V was pared by 3 bases and J by 6 bases, with 15 bases between. Germline CDR1 is MDHEN and CDR2 is SYDVKM. The CDR3, as DNA: TGTGCCAGCAGTTTGGGATCAGGGGCGGTTCAGCCCCAGCATTTT. Protein sequence: CASSLGSGAVQPQHF.

This clone has more than one count but fewer than ten. J is TRBJ1-1 and V is TRBV28; D remains unclear. CDR3 length: 12 residues. With 8 bases removed from V and 1 base from J, the gap between germline ends came to 8 bases. CDR1 MDHEN and CDR2 SYDVKM come from the germline V gene. In DNA, the CDR3 is TGTGCCAGCCTCAGCCAGAACACTGAAGCTTTCTTT. As protein: CASLSQNTEAFF.

In DNA form, the CDR3 reads TGTGCCAGCAGTGAACGGGGGTTCACCGGGGAGCTGTTTTTT. The encoded protein is CASSERGFTGELFF. The J gene is TRBJ2-2, the V gene TRBV2; D is perhaps TRBD2 (6 bases). The CDR3 length is 14 residues. Trimming left V 2 bases short and J 4 bases short, with 8 bases between. The germline V gene has CDR1 SNHLY and CDR2 FYNNEI.

The CDR3 here is CASRPTFKDSPEAFF. The CDR3 nucleotides read TGTGCCAGCAGGCCCACATTTAAGGATAGCCCTGAAGCTTTCTTT. The chain uses TRBV27 and TRBJ1-1, with D uncertain. The V gene lost 6 bases and the J gene lost 6 bases, with 20 bases spanning the gap. In germline, CDR1 is MNHEY, CDR2 SMNVEV (reference sequence). This CDR3 comprises 15 residues.

The CDR3 nucleotides are TGTGCCAGCAGTTTTGGGGCCGCAACTAATGAAAAACTGTTTTTT. It is translated as CASSFGAATNEKLFF. This chain uses TRBV28 with TRBJ1-4; D might be TRBD1 (5 bases). CDR1 is MDHEN and CDR2 is SYDVKM in the germline V gene. This CDR3 is built from 15 residues. Trimming left V 3 bases short and J 0 bases short, with 8 bases between. Filled out from reference TRBV28 and TRBJ1-4, the complete variable domain reads DVKVTQSSRYLVKRTGEKVFLECVQDMDHENMFWYRQDPGLGLRLIYFSYDVKMKEKGDIPEGYSVSREKKERFSLILESASTNQTSMYLCASSFGAATNEKLFFGSGTQLSVL.

The rearrangement links TRBV28 to TRBJ1-1; tentatively, D is TRBD1 (6 bases). This CDR3 contains 14 residues. Trimming cost V 10 bases and J 2 bases, with 17 bases left between them. Germline assignment: CDR1 MDHEN and CDR2 SYDVKM. As DNA, the CDR3 is TGTGCCACCCGAAGGGGGGGAGTAAACACTGAAGCTTTCTTT. Translated, it gives CATRRGGVNTEAFF.

The chain is built from TRBV7-9 and TRBJ2-2; D not certain. This CDR3 spans 14 amino acids. Trimming took off 3 bases at V and 0 bases at J, with 5 bases between the two ends. CDR1 SEHNR and CDR2 FQNEAQ come from the germline V gene (reference sequence). This chain's CDR3 is CASSLAANTGELFF. The CDR3 DNA is TGTGCCAGCAGCTTGGCCGCGAACACCGGGGAGCTGTTTTTT.

The chain is built from TRBV19 and TRBJ1-1; maybe TRBD1 (6 bases). Germline V gene lookup returns CDR1 LNHDA and CDR2 SQIVND (reference sequence). Trimming removed 3 bases at V and 4 bases at J, with 15 bases between. The CDR3 runs to 15 residues. CDR3: CASSIGGRGLTEAFF. CDR3 bases: TGTGCCAGTAGTATCGGGGGGCGAGGGCTCACTGAAGCTTTCTTT.

The chain recombines TRBV2 with TRBJ2-2, with D possibly TRBD2 on 7 matching bases. Per germline, CDR1 SNHLY and CDR2 FYNNEI. The CDR3 spans 14 residues. V was cut by 10 bases and J by 1 base, with 13 bases left in between. The CDR3, as DNA: TGTGCCACCGGGGAGGGGGGGAACACCGGGGAGCTGTTTTTT. It codes for CATGEGGNTGELFF.

This clone appeared once. The chain has TRBV6-5 and TRBJ1-4; possible D gene TRBD1, 5 bases. V dropped 5 bases and J dropped 2 bases, with 12 bases sitting between them. There are 15 residues in the CDR3. Germline lookup yields CDR1 MNHEY and CDR2 SVGAGI. CDR3 DNA sequence: TGTGCCAGCAGTCCCGTCGGGGGTACTAATGAAAAACTGTTTTTT. As protein: CASSPVGGTNEKLFF.

This sequence joins TRBV28 and TRBJ2-7; tentatively, D is TRBD2 (5 bases). This CDR3 has 13 amino acids. Looked up from germline, CDR1 is MDHEN and CDR2 is SYDVKM. V was clipped by 6 bases and J by 2 bases, with 11 bases between them. The CDR3 is CASRSLGTYEQYF. CDR3 DNA: TGTGCCAGCAGATCACTAGGGACCTACGAGCAGTACTTC.

This clone was detected only once. The CDR3 bases are TGTGCCAGCAGTTACTTGACAGTTGCAACTAATGAAAAACTGTTTTTT. This translates into CASSYLTVATNEKLFF. This chain joins TRBV6-6 and TRBJ1-4; D might be TRBD1 (5 bases). Trimming pared 1 base from V and 0 bases from J, leaving 9 bases between. Germline CDR1 and CDR2: MNHNY and SVGAGI (reference sequence). The length of the CDR3 is 16 residues.

CDR3: CASRDIRAGSYEQYF. Here the CDR3 DNA reads TGTGCCAGCAGGGACATCCGGGCGGGTTCCTACGAGCAGTACTTC. This chain connects TRBV5-8 to TRBJ2-7; either TRBD1 or TRBD2 may fit D (5 bases each). V was trimmed by 5 bases and J by 1 base, leaving 16 bases between them. CDR1 and CDR2 from the germline V gene are SGHTS and YDEGEE. There are 15 residues in the CDR3.

In its sample, this clone was seen a few times. V is TRBV15 and J is TRBJ1-1; 7 bases map to TRBD1. Germline V CDR1 and CDR2: LNHNV, YYDKDF (reference sequence). The CDR3 consists of 16 residues. J gave up 1 base and V 0 bases, and 5 bases lay outside the gene matches. The CDR3 DNA is TGTGCCACCAGCAGAGATCGAAACAGGGGGAACACTGAAGCTTTCTTT. Its protein product is CATSRDRNRGNTEAFF.

This chain uses TRBV25-1 with TRBJ2-7, with 9 bases lining up with TRBD2. V was clipped by 1 base and J by 3 bases; unmatched bases: 4. The germline V gene encodes CDR1 MGHDK and CDR2 SYGVNS. The CDR3 loop spans 15 amino acids. The CDR3 region is CASSEFSGSGYEQYF. CDR3 DNA sequence: TGTGCCAGCAGTGAATTTAGCGGGAGTGGCTACGAGCAGTACTTC.